This T cell receptor (beta chain) was sequenced in a study of neurological immune-mediated disorders. Overall study results and limits: Phylogenetic grouping assigned the repertoires of 18 of 34 multiple sclerosis patients to a single cluster of related CDR3 sequences. This cluster may be a repertoire-level signature. Because no CDR3 amino acid sequences were shared across subjects by expanded clones, private repertoires were suggested in all groups. Healthy controls had more TCR clonal expansion than multiple sclerosis, which showed the least, whereas HTLV-1-associated myelopathy showed the most.

This clonotype was observed at least ten times. Its matching antigen is unknown. The CDR3 consists of 11 residues. Germline CDR1 reads DFQATT; CDR2 reads SNEGSKA (reference sequence). V lost 0 bases to trimming and J lost 11 bases, with 10 bases between them. TCRdb reprocessed the 5' RACE reads with MiXCR, giving one entry per CDR3 protein. The sample shows some 22,000 distinct CDR3 sequences, around a sixth of them seen only once. This receptor was taken from a woman aged 18-29 years with multiple sclerosis. Sequencing was done on a sample of CD8+ T cells from blood. The V gene is TRBV20-1, the J gene TRBJ1-1, with a tentative D call TRBD1 (6 bases). CDR3 nucleotide sequence: TGCAGTGCTAGAGATCAGGGGTGGGCTTTCTTT. It specifies CSARDQGWAFF.